Here is one T cell receptor (beta chain) with its context. The authors' processing: Reference gene primer amplification in the assay estimated nucleated cell counts. Profiling relied on immunoSEQ multiplex PCR, and the TCRdb table lists in-frame clones only, not all of them. That table furnishes V, J and clone size, whereas the DNA furnished D and trimming. The sample carries around 270,000 clones, approximately 86% recorded once. The sample comes from a study of blood T cell repertoires in COVID-19. Overall study context: Samples taken during acute and convalescent COVID-19 were collected in the United States, Italy and Spain. The analysed material was cDNA or gDNA that came from T cells, B-cell-depleted T cells, or PBMCs.

The J segment lost 2 bases and the V segment lost 0 bases, leaving 8 bases of the junction unmatched. Per germline, CDR1 LGHNA and CDR2 YNFKEQ. This CDR3 has 19 amino acids. Followed longitudinally, the Seattle patients had been enrolled during active infection. The chain uses TRBV4-2 and TRBJ2-5, with 14 bases aligning to TRBD2. The TCR sequence derives from a woman in her sixties with COVID-19, enrolled during active disease. The material sequenced was peripheral blood. The CDR3 here is CASSQEGTSGREGQETQYF. CDR3 coding DNA: TGTGCCAGCAGCCAAGAGGGGACTAGCGGGAGAGAAGGGCAAGAGACCCAGTACTTC.